This T cell receptor beta chain came from a study of T-cell memory formation after mild COVID-19. The study's findings and limits: In pre-infection memory, a portion of responding clones appeared, which suggested that cross-reactive memory joined. Later expanders leaned toward CD4+, whereas clones contracting from day 15 to 85 were balanced CD4/CD8. Still unconfirmed is whether the second-wave clones peaking on day 37 recognized SARS-CoV-2.

This clonotype appeared a few times. Its specificity is unknown. 5'RACE primed at constant segments yielded TCR alpha and TCR beta cDNA libraries bearing sample barcodes and UMIs. Each CDR3 protein is one row after TCRdb ran MiXCR on the 5' RACE reads. This table has under 350,000 distinct CDR3 sequences, 16% appearing once. The CDR3 totals 15 residues. Trimming cost V 7 bases and J 8 bases; bases outside gene matches: 7. The germline V gene encodes CDR1 SGHVS and CDR2 FQNEAQ. The V gene is TRBV7-8, the J gene TRBJ2-1; 14 positions match TRBD2. The sequencing input was PBMCs or a T cell subset sorted from them (not recorded which). This TCR came from a man younger than 30 who had mild COVID-19 (a few samples of this study predate the infection). Cell type and time point are not known. CDR3 DNA sequence: TGTGCCAGCACCTTGGGGACTAGCGGGGGACATGAGCAGTTCTTC. Encoded protein: CASTLGTSGGHEQFF.